This TCR beta chain was observed in a study of blood T cell repertoires in COVID-19. Study details: Whether acute or convalescent, the COVID-19 samples came from the United States, Italy and Spain. Sources were T cells, B-cell-depleted T cells, or PBMCs; the material itself was cDNA or gDNA.

V lost 0 bases and J 5 bases, leaving 5 bases between the germline ends. CDR3 size: 13 residues. CDR1 is MGHRA and CDR2 is YSYEKL in the germline V gene. Under the authors' procedure: The authors estimated nucleated cell counts from reference gene primer amplification. TCRdb's table, derived via immunoSEQ multiplex PCR, lists solely in-frame clones and lacks some. V and J calls and clone size are copied from that table; D and trimming were computed from the DNA. The sample contains approximately 170,000 clones, about nine tenths of which appear only once. This TCR derives from a woman in her 70s with acute or convalescent COVID-19. This chain connects TRBV4-1 to TRBJ1-5; D not certain. The sample consisted of peripheral blood. The CDR3 DNA reads TGCGCCAGCAGCCAAGAGGCGGATCAGCCCCAGCATTTT. This gives the protein CASSQEADQPQHF.